This TCR beta chain appears in the sequencing data of a study of T cell changes during pregnancy in multiple sclerosis. The V end was cut by 3 bases, the J end by 4 bases, with 16 bases between. Germline V gives CDR1 GTSNPN, CDR2 SVGIG (reference sequence). The CDR3 has 14 residues. TCRdb's copy holds only in-frame clones and misses some; the assay was immunoSEQ multiplex PCR. The sample records 45,000 to 60,000 clones, around 90% being singletons. The sample was peripheral blood, taken after pregnancy. The TCR was taken from a female donor in good health, enrolled as a control in a pregnancy study. The chain recombines TRBV30 with TRBJ2-7, with a weak D call TRBD2 (5 bases). The CDR3 loop reads CAWSVGLGPYEQYF. CDR3 sequence (DNA): TGTGCCTGGAGCGTAGGACTGGGCCCTTACGAGCAGTACTTC.